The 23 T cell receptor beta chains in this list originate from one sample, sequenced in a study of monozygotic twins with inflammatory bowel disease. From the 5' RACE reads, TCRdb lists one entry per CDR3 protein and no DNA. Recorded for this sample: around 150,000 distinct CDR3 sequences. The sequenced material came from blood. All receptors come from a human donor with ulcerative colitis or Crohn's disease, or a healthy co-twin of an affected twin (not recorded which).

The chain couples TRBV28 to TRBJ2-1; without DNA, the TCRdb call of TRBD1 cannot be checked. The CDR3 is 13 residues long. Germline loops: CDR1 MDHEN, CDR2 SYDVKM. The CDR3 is CASRPDSLGEQFF.

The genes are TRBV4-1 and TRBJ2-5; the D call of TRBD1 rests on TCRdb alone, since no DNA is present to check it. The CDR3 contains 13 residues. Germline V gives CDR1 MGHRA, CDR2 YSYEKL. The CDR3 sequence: CASSHGAQETQNF.

Here the CDR3 reads CASSFSGTSGYNEQFF. The gene calls are TRBV5-4 and TRBJ2-1; checking the TCRdb D call of TRBD2 is not possible without DNA. Germline V gives CDR1 SGHNT, CDR2 YYREEE (reference sequence). The CDR3 runs 16 residues. Complete variable domain (other parts from reference TRBV5-4 and TRBJ2-1): ETGVTQSPTHLIKTRGQQVTLRCSSQSGHNTVSWYQQALGQGPQFIFQYYREEENGRGNFPPRFSGLQFPNYSSELNVNALELDDSALYLCASSFSGTSGYNEQFFGPGTRLTVL.

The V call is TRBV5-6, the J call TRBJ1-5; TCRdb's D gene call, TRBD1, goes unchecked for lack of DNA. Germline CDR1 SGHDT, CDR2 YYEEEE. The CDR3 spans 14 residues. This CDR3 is CTSARGASNQPQHF. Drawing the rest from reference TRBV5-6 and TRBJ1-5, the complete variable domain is DAGVTQSPTHLIKTRGQQVTLRCSPKSGHDTVSWYQQALGQGPQFIFQYYEEEERQRGNFPDRFSGHQFPNYSSELNVNALLLGDSALYLCTSARGASNQPQHFGDGTRLSIL.

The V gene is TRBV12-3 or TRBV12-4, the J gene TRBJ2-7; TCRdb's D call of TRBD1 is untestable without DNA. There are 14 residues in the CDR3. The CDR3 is CASSFWGETYEQYF.

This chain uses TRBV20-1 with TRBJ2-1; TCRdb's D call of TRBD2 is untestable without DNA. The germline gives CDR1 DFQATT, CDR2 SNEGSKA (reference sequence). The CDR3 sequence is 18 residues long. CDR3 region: CSVPLSGGDIPPYNEQFF.

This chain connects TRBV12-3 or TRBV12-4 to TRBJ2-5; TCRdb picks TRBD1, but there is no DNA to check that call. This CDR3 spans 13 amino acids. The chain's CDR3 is CASRPRGLETQYF.

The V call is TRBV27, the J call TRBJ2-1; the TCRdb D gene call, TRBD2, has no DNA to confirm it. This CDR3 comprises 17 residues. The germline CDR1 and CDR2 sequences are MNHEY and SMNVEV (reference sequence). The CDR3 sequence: CASSSGLAGAGYNEQFF.

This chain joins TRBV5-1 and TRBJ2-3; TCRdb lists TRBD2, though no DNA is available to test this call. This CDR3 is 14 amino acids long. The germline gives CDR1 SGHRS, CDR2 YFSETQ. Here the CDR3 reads CASSGLAGGDTQYF.

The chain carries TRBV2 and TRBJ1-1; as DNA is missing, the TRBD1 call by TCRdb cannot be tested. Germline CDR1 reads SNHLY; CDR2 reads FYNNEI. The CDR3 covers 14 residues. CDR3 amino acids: CASSRDRTATEAFF. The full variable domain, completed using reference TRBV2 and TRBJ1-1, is EPEVTQTPSHQVTQMGQEVILRCVPISNHLYFYWYRQILGQKVEFLVSFYNNEISEKSEIFDDQFSVERPDGSNFTLKIRSTKLEDSAMYFCASSRDRTATEAFFGQGTRLTVV.

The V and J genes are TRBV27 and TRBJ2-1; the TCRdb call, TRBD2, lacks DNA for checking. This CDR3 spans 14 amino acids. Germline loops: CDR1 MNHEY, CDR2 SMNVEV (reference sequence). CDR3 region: CASSREYGYNEQFF.

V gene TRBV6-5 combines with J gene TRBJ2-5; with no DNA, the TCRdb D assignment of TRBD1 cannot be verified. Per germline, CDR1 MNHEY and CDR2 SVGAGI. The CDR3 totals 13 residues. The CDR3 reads CASRHGMQETQYF.

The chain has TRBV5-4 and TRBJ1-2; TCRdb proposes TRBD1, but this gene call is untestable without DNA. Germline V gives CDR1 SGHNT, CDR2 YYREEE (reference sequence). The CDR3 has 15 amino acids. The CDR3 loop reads CASSLFPDRGGGYTF.

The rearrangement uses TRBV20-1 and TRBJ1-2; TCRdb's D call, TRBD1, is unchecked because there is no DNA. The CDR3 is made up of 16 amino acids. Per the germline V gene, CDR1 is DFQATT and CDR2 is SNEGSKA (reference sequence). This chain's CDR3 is CSAIPFADRKNYGYTF.

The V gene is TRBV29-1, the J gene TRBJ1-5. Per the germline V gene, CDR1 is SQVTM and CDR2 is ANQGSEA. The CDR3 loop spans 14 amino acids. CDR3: CSSAERDGNQPQHF.

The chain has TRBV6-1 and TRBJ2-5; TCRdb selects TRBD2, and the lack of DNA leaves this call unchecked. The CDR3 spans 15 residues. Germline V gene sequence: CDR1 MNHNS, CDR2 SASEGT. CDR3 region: CASNYKREGLETQYF.

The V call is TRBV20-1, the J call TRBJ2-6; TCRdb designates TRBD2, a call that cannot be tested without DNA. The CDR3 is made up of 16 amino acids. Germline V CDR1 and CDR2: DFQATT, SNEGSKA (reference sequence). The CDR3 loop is CSAREAGTAGANVLTF.

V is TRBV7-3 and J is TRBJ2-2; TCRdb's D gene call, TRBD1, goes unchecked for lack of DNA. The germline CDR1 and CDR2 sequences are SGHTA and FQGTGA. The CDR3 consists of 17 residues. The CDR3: CASSLSTGTGFTGELFF.

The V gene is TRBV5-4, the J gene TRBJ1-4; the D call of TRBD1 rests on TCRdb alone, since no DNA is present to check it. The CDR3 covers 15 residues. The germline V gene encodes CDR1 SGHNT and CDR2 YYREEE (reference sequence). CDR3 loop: CASSPQGAGGEKLFF.

The CDR3 loop is CASSFDQQGGEQYF. The V gene is TRBV7-2, the J gene TRBJ2-7; TCRdb picks TRBD1, but there is no DNA to check that call. Germline assignment: CDR1 SGHTA and CDR2 FQGNSA. The CDR3 runs 14 residues.

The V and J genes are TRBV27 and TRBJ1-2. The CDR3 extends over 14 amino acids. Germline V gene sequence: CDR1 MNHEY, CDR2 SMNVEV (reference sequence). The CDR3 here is CASSSRGGNYGYTF.

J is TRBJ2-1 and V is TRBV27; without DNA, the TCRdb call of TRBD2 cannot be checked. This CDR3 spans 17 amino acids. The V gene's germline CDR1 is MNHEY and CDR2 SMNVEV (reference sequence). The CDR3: CASSPRGSGGAWNEQFF.

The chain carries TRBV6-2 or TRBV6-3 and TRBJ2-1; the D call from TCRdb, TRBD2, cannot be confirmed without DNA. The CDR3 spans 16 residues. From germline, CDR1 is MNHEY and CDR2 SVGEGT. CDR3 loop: CASSPAAGGPYNEQFF.